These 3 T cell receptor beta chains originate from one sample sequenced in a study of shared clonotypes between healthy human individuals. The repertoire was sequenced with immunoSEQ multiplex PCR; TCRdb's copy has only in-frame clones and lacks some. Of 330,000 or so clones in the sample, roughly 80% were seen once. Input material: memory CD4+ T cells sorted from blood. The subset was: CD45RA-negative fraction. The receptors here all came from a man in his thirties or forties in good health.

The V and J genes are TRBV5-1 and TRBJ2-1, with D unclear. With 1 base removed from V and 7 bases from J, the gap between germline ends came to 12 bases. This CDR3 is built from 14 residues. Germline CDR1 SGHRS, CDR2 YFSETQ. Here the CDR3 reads CASSLLAERNEQFF. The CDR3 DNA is TGCGCCAGCAGCTTGTTGGCGGAGAGGAATGAGCAGTTCTTC.

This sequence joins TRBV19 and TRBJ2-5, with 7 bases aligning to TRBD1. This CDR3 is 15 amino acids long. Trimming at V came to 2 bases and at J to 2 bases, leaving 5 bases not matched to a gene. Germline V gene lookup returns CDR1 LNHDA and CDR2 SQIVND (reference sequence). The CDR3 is CASSIFPGGQETQYF. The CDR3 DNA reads TGTGCCAGTAGTATATTCCCAGGGGGACAAGAGACCCAGTACTTC.

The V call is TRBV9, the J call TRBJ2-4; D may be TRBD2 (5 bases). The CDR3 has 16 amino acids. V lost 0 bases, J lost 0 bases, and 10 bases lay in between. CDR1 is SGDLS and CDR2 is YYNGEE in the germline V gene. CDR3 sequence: CASSVGWRIAKNIQYF. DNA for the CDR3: TGTGCCAGCAGCGTAGGTTGGAGGATAGCCAAAAACATTCAGTACTTC.